Below, 6 T cell receptor beta chains from the same sample are listed, as sequenced in a study of cytomegalovirus exposure and HLA in healthy donors (TCRdb year 2017). Library prep was done by the immunoSEQ multiplex PCR assay. TCRdb's version of the immuneACCESS table is confined to in-frame rearrangements and falls short of the full clone set. An unresolved V gene accounts for under half of the shortfall where checked; the remainder is of unknown origin. Across this sample there are 120,000 to 150,000 clones, with 90% to 95% seen only once. The ten largest clones represent about 0.64% of the sample. Sequencing was done on a sample of PBMCs. All receptors derive from a man younger than 30 in good health and CMV-seronegative.

V gene TRBV15 combines with J gene TRBJ1-2; D remains unclear. V gave up 1 base and J gave up 2 bases, with 11 bases separating them. The CDR3 is 15 residues long. Germline V CDR1 and CDR2: LNHNV, YYDKDF (reference sequence). CDR3 DNA: TGTGCCACCAGCAGAGTTATCAGTCAGAACTATGGCTACACCTTC. This codes for CATSRVISQNYGYTF.

The chain links TRBV4-1 to TRBJ2-5, with D unclear. V gave up 0 bases and J gave up 5 bases, with 10 bases separating them. The CDR3 extends over 14 amino acids. Germline-derived CDR1 and CDR2 are MGHRA and YSYEKL. Here the CDR3 reads CASSQESNGETQYF. For the CDR3, the DNA is TGCGCCAGCAGCCAAGAGAGCAACGGGGAGACCCAGTACTTC.

The V gene is TRBV25-1, the J gene TRBJ2-5; D possibly corresponds to TRBD1 (6 bases). CDR3 size: 13 residues. V gave up 3 bases and J gave up 4 bases, with 9 bases separating them. Germline CDR1 reads MGHDK; CDR2 reads SYGVNS. CDR3 amino acids: CASSEGAVETQYF. CDR3 coding DNA: TGTGCCAGCAGTGAGGGGGCGGTAGAGACCCAGTACTTC.

The CDR3 nucleotides are TGTGCCAGTAGTGCGCCGGGACAGGGAGGGAATCAGCCCCAGCATTTT. As protein: CASSAPGQGGNQPQHF. The J gene is TRBJ1-5, the V gene TRBV19, with 9 bases matching TRBD1. CDR1 and CDR2 from the germline V gene are LNHDA and SQIVND (reference sequence). The CDR3 runs to 16 residues. Trimming removed 5 bases from V and 4 bases from J; junction bases left unmatched: 9.

J is TRBJ2-3 and V is TRBV10-1; 7 bases map to TRBD2. This CDR3 has 15 residues. Germline loops: CDR1 WNHNN, CDR2 SYGVQD (reference sequence). J was trimmed by 8 bases and V by 6 bases; bases with no gene match: 14. DNA for the CDR3: TGCGCCAGCAGCGCAACTAGCGCCCTGGAGGGTACGCAGTATTTT. Its protein is CASSATSALEGTQYF.

The chain links TRBV27 to TRBJ1-2, with 8 bases aligning to TRBD1. From germline, CDR1 is MNHEY and CDR2 SMNVEV (reference sequence). Trimming took 5 bases from V and 4 from J; bases not matched to a gene: 15. CDR3 length: 17 amino acids. In DNA, the CDR3 is TGTGCCAGCAGTCCCTCCGTGAGACAGGGGTGGAGCTATGGCTACACCTTC. Its translation is CASSPSVRQGWSYGYTF.